The 20 T cell receptor beta chains reported below all come from one sample, sequenced in a study of shared clonotypes between healthy human individuals. The naive CD8 population came from CD45RO-negative cells selected for CCR7, without terminally differentiated effector memory CD45RA+ cells. Clones were read by immunoSEQ multiplex PCR, and TCRdb kept only the in-frame ones, dropping some. Here the sample spans about 2.1 million clones, 90% to 95% being singletons. Sequencing was carried out using naive CD8+ T cells from PBMCs. These TCRs come from a man younger than 30 in good health. Some clones in this sample may be carry-over from other donors' samples.

Worth noting for this clone: This may be a read error, as it is one base from a much larger clone. V and J are TRBV28 and TRBJ2-5; D tentatively fits TRBD1 or TRBD2 (5 bases each). V lost 3 bases and J 7 bases, leaving 6 bases between the germline ends. CDR1 MDHEN and CDR2 SYDVKM come from the germline V gene. The CDR3 is 11 amino acids. Written as DNA, the CDR3 is TGTGCCAGCAGTTTGGGGGTGACCCAGTACTTC. It encodes CASSLGVTQYF.

The CDR3 DNA reads TGTGCCAGCAGTCCAGACAGGGATCATATTCACACGCGAGAGCAGTACTTC. Translation gives CASSPDRDHIHTREQYF. The chain uses TRBV27 and TRBJ2-7, with 7 bases aligning to TRBD1. Germline CDR1 and CDR2: MNHEY and SMNVEV (reference sequence). V lost 5 bases to trimming and J lost 7 bases; unmatched junction nucleotides: 20. The CDR3 consists of 17 residues.

The chain carries TRBV6-4 and TRBJ1-3; the D gene is possibly TRBD1 (5 bases). Germline loops: CDR1 MRHNA, CDR2 SNTAGT. The CDR3 has 17 residues. Trimming took 7 bases from V and 0 from J, leaving 19 bases between them. The CDR3: CASNHMKTGPSGNTIYF. The CDR3 DNA sequence: TGTGCCAGCAACCACATGAAGACGGGACCCTCTGGAAACACCATATATTTT.

As DNA, the CDR3 is TGTGCCAGCAGCGTCCAAGCGGGAGTCGGGGGCACAGATACGCAGTATTTT. Residues: CASSVQAGVGGTDTQYF. This chain joins TRBV9 and TRBJ2-3; 8 bases match TRBD2. This CDR3 region has 17 residues. Germline CDR1 is SGDLS and CDR2 is YYNGEE. Trimming at V came to 2 bases and at J to 1 base, leaving 9 bases not matched to a gene. The full variable domain, its missing parts supplied by reference TRBV9 and TRBJ2-3, is DSGVTQTPKHLITATGQRVTLRCSPRSGDLSVYWYQQSLDQGLQFLIQYYNGEERAKGNILERFSAQQFPDLHSELNLSSLELGDSALYFCASSVQAGVGGTDTQYFGPGTRLTVL.

The chain couples TRBV5-4 to TRBJ2-7; TRBD2 is a possible D gene (5 bases). The germline gives CDR1 SGHNT, CDR2 YYREEE (reference sequence). The V and J ends lost 0 bases and 6 bases respectively, with 10 bases between them. CDR3 length equals 13 residues. Here the CDR3 reads CASSLVEDSEQYF. The CDR3 coding sequence is TGTGCCAGCAGCTTGGTTGAGGACTCCGAGCAGTACTTC.

The CDR3: CASSGGQSYEQYF. CDR3 in DNA: TGTGCCAGCAGCGGAGGACAGTCCTACGAGCAGTACTTC. The chain carries TRBV9 and TRBJ2-7, with D maybe TRBD1 (6 bases). Germline CDR1 reads SGDLS; CDR2 reads YYNGEE. V was shortened by 3 bases and J by 1 base, with 8 bases between the two germline ends. The CDR3 runs to 13 residues.

The chain is built from TRBV7-9 and TRBJ2-5; TRBD2 matches at 11 bases. There are 19 residues in the CDR3. The germline V gene has CDR1 SEHNR and CDR2 FQNEAQ (reference sequence). V was pared by 2 bases and J by 4 bases, with 15 bases of the junction left unmatched. CDR3 sequence reads: CASSLPLLAGDEGLETQYF. The CDR3 DNA reads as TGTGCCAGCAGCTTACCCCTACTAGCGGGAGATGAGGGGTTAGAGACCCAGTACTTC.

The CDR3 region has the DNA TGTGCCAGCAGCTCGGGGGGGAGAGTCGGCGGCTACACCTTC. Protein sequence: CASSSGGRVGGYTF. V is TRBV7-9 and J is TRBJ1-2, with D perhaps TRBD1 (5 bases). The CDR3 runs 14 residues. V shed 4 bases and J shed 8 bases, with 17 bases lying between them. The germline V gene encodes CDR1 SEHNR and CDR2 FQNEAQ (reference sequence).

This clone turned up a few times. This chain links TRBV27 with TRBJ1-1; D is unresolved. The germline V gene encodes CDR1 MNHEY and CDR2 SMNVEV (reference sequence). The ends were cut back, 5 bases at V and 3 bases at J, with 13 bases in the middle. The CDR3 has 14 amino acids. The CDR3 is CASSHQLGDTEAFF. CDR3 sequence (DNA): TGTGCCAGCAGTCACCAACTTGGGGACACTGAAGCTTTCTTT.

For this clone: One end of the junction varies from germline; a read error may be responsible. The chain couples TRBV19 to TRBJ1-2; no clear D gene. The CDR3 extends over 12 amino acids. CDR1 and CDR2 from the germline V gene are LNHDA and SQIVND (reference sequence). The CDR3 DNA is TGTGCCAGCCTAGACGATCCCTATGGCCACACCTTC. This codes for CASLDDPYGHTF.

The V and J genes are TRBV7-9 and TRBJ1-4; unclear D gene. Looked up from germline, CDR1 is SEHNR and CDR2 is FQNEAQ (reference sequence). The CDR3 extends over 15 amino acids. The V and J ends lost 2 bases and 2 bases respectively, with 9 bases between them. The CDR3 DNA reads TGTGCCAGCAGCTTACTGGGTTCGACTAATGAAAAACTGTTTTTT. This encodes CASSLLGSTNEKLFF.

Of note for this clone: This CDR3 is also generated by other DNA sequences in the sample. The chain has TRBV4-3 and TRBJ2-7; weak D call: TRBD2 (5 bases). Germline V gives CDR1 LGHNA, CDR2 YSLEER. V lost 1 base, J lost 2 bases, and 12 bases lay in between. The CDR3 totals 15 residues. CDR3 protein: CASSQVAGSPYEQYF. The CDR3 DNA is TGCGCCAGCAGCCAAGTTGCGGGTTCGCCCTACGAGCAGTACTTC.

J is TRBJ2-7 and V is TRBV11-2, with D perhaps TRBD2 (6 bases). Trimming left V 3 bases short and J 0 bases short, with 12 bases between. The CDR3 spans 15 residues. The V gene's germline CDR1 is SGHAT and CDR2 FQNNGV. CDR3 coding DNA: TGTGCCAGCAGCTTTGGGGCTAGCGCCTCCTACGAGCAGTACTTC. Protein product: CASSFGASASYEQYF.

The CDR3 nucleotides read TGCGCCAGCAGCCAAGGACAGGCCGGTTACGAGCAGTACTTC. Its protein is CASSQGQAGYEQYF. The V gene is TRBV4-1, the J gene TRBJ2-7; D might be TRBD1 (6 bases). This CDR3 region has 14 residues. Germline V gene data show CDR1 as MGHRA and CDR2 as YSYEKL. V was trimmed by 1 base and J by 4 bases, leaving 11 bases between them.

This chain joins TRBV9 and TRBJ2-7; 8 bases line up with TRBD2. CDR1 and CDR2 from the germline V gene are SGDLS and YYNGEE. The V and J ends lost 4 bases and 5 bases, in that order; junction bases with no gene match: 8. This CDR3 is built from 14 residues. This CDR3 is CASSRAGVRDEQYF. The CDR3 DNA sequence: TGTGCCAGCAGCCGAGCGGGAGTTCGGGACGAGCAGTACTTC.

The V call is TRBV11-2, the J call TRBJ2-2; D unclear. Trimming took off 11 bases at V and 1 base at J, with 11 bases between the two ends. CDR1 is SGHAT and CDR2 is FQNNGV in the germline V gene. This CDR3 region has 13 residues. The CDR3 loop is CASLQRNTGELFF. CDR3 nucleotide sequence: TGTGCCTCTCTACAGCGGAACACCGGGGAGCTGTTTTTT.

Points on this clone: The same CDR3 can be traced to other DNA sequences in this sample. CDR3 sequence: CASSLALDYEQYF. In nucleotides, the CDR3 is TGTGCCAGCAGCTTAGCGCTGGATTACGAGCAGTACTTC. The chain has TRBV7-9 and TRBJ2-7; D is unclear. CDR3 length: 13 residues. Germline lookup yields CDR1 SEHNR and CDR2 FQNEAQ (reference sequence). Deletions cut 0 bases from V and 4 bases from J, with 7 bases between.

The count of this clone is one. The chain couples TRBV11-3 to TRBJ2-2; 7 bases fit TRBD1. The CDR3 is 14 amino acids. The germline V gene encodes CDR1 SGHNT and CDR2 YENEEA. V lost 5 bases to trimming and J lost 3 bases; unmatched junction nucleotides: 3. CDR3 protein: CASSNRGDTGELFF. CDR3 DNA: TGTGCCAGCAGCAACAGGGGCGACACCGGGGAGCTGTTTTTT.

This chain connects TRBV28 to TRBJ2-7, with D unresolved. Trimming shortened V by 5 bases and J by 2 bases, and 13 bases separated the two germline ends. The germline V gene encodes CDR1 MDHEN and CDR2 SYDVKM. This CDR3 comprises 14 residues. The DNA of the CDR3 is TGTGCCAGCAGTGGACCTCGGCCCACCTACGAGCAGTACTTC. Translating gives CASSGPRPTYEQYF.

The CDR3 spells CASSVGPLGRAYEQYF. In nucleotides, the CDR3 is TGTGCCAGCAGCGTAGGCCCACTGGGCAGAGCCTACGAGCAGTACTTC. The chain joins TRBV9 to TRBJ2-7; D ambiguous. Trimming took off 0 bases at V and 2 bases at J, with 15 bases between the two ends. CDR3 length: 16 residues. Germline CDR1 reads SGDLS; CDR2 reads YYNGEE. Full variable domain (rest looked up from reference TRBV9 and TRBJ2-7): DSGVTQTPKHLITATGQRVTLRCSPRSGDLSVYWYQQSLDQGLQFLIQYYNGEERAKGNILERFSAQQFPDLHSELNLSSLELGDSALYFCASSVGPLGRAYEQYFGPGTRLTVT.